This TCR beta chain stems from a study of T cell changes during pregnancy in multiple sclerosis. Produced via immunoSEQ multiplex PCR; TCRdb's table is partial and in-frame only. The table has almost 50,000 clones, approximately 93% seen once. CDR1 and CDR2 from the germline V gene are MNHEY and SMNVEV (reference sequence). V was clipped by 6 bases and J by 3 bases, with 15 bases between them. The CDR3 consists of 15 residues. The sample in question was CD4+ T cells from peripheral blood mononuclear cells, obtained in the third trimester of pregnancy. The V gene is TRBV27, the J gene TRBJ2-1; possibly TRBD2 for D (6 bases). The clonotype was recovered from a female donor with multiple sclerosis, enrolled in a pregnancy study. DNA for the CDR3: TGTGCCAGCAGCCCCGCGGGGTCCCGCTACAATGAGCAGTTCTTC. As protein: CASSPAGSRYNEQFF.